This T cell receptor beta chain stems from a study of a mutant IDH1 vaccine in newly diagnosed glioma. Across the study: Treated individuals were about 62% male and about 38% female, averaging 40.4 years of age.

V dropped 10 bases and J dropped 8 bases, with 17 bases sitting between them. Germline CDR1 reads MNHNY; CDR2 reads SVGAGI (reference sequence). The CDR3 has 12 amino acids. Sample time point: baseline, week 1 (first vaccination visit). Treatment specified: pre-vaccination baseline after standard-of-care therapy. This clone was seen a single time. The protocol was immunoSEQ multiplex PCR, while the TCRdb copy is restricted to in-frame clones and leaves out a portion. The sample includes approximately 16,000 clones, 95% of them seen just once. This specimen consisted of peripheral blood mononuclear cells (PBMCs), obtained from a glioma patient treated with radiotherapy, temozolomide or both. The sequence came from a woman between 18 and 29 years old with glioma. Some clones in this sample may be carry-over from other donors' samples. The chain carries TRBV6-6 and TRBJ1-1; TRBD1 is a possible D gene (5 bases). The CDR3 sequence is CATKKQDIEAFF. CDR3 nucleotide sequence: TGTGCCACAAAAAAGCAGGACATCGAAGCTTTCTTT.